These T cell receptor beta chains were read from a single sample in a study of shared clonotypes between healthy human individuals. Repertoires were generated with immunoSEQ multiplex PCR, while TCRdb's copy carries only in-frame clones and drops some. The profile shows 600,000 to 750,000 clones, around 91% of them singletons. The specimen sequenced was memory CD8+ T cells from PBMCs. The receptors derive from a man aged 18-30 years in good health. Some clones in this sample may be carry-over from other donors' samples. Each CDR3 is given with its conserved first and last residue. The D gene is left open where the match is weak. Rows may omit the clone size; those that give it use once, few, many or a size class.

cdr3_nt	cdr3_aa	clone_size	v_call	d_call	j_call
TGCGCCAGCAGCCAACGTAGTCACAATGAGCAGTTCTTC	CASSQRSHNEQFF	.	TRBV4-3	.	TRBJ2-1
TGTGCCAGGGCTAGGACCCAGACCTATGGCTACACCTTC	CARARTQTYGYTF	.	TRBV2	.	TRBJ1-2
TGTGCCAGCAGCCCACCTAGGACAGATATTTACTCTGGGGCCAACGTCCTGACTTTC	CASSPPRTDIYSGANVLTF	once	TRBV28	.	TRBJ2-6
TGTGCCAGCAGCCGACAGGGGAAGAGCTACGAGCAGTACTTC	CASSRQGKSYEQYF	.	TRBV14	TRBD1	TRBJ2-7
TGTGCCAGCAGCTTAACTCAGGAGTCCTCTGGGGCCAACGTCCTGACTTTC	CASSLTQESSGANVLTF	.	TRBV7-3	.	TRBJ2-6
TGTGCCAGCAGTCCCCCAGGCAGCGGCTTTACGCAGTATTTT	CASSPPGSGFTQYF	once	TRBV28	.	TRBJ2-3
TGTGCCAGCACTAGCAGGGGCGCGGGCTATGGCTACACCTTC	CASTSRGAGYGYTF	once	TRBV28	.	TRBJ1-2
TGTGCCAGCAGCTTAGTAGGTGGACTAGCGGGTACAGATACGCAGTATTTT	CASSLVGGLAGTDTQYF	.	TRBV11-2	TRBD2	TRBJ2-3
TGTGCCAGCAGCTTAGGCAGGTGGGGGACACTAGCCAAAAACATTCAGTACTTC	CASSLGRWGTLAKNIQYF	.	TRBV13	.	TRBJ2-4
TGTGCCAGCAGCCCAACGGGCGGCACCTACGAGCAGTACTTC	CASSPTGGTYEQYF	.	TRBV5-4	.	TRBJ2-7
TGTGCCATCAGTGACTCCGGAGGAGGGACCTACGAGCAGTACTTC	CAISDSGGGTYEQYF	.	TRBV10-3	.	TRBJ2-7
TGTGCCAGCAGCCAACCACCTAACGGGGGTAACTATGGCTACACCTTC	CASSQPPNGGNYGYTF	.	TRBV7-7	.	TRBJ1-2
TGTGCCAGCAGCTTGGCGGGCAGCCAACATGGGAATGAGCAGTTCTTC	CASSLAGSQHGNEQFF	.	TRBV5-6	.	TRBJ2-1
TGTGCCAGTAGTATGGGACCAGTTTCTGGGGCCAACGTCCTGACTTTC	CASSMGPVSGANVLTF	.	TRBV19	.	TRBJ2-6
TGTGCCAGCTCACCCCCTGACGGCTACGAGCAGTACTTC	CASSPPDGYEQYF	.	TRBV18	.	TRBJ2-7
TGCAGCGTTGAAGATAGAGCGGCAAGAAACACTGAAGCTTTCTTT	CSVEDRAARNTEAFF	.	TRBV29-1	.	TRBJ1-1
TGCGCCAGCAGCTCAGGGACAGGGAAAAACATTCAGTACTTC	CASSSGTGKNIQYF	.	TRBV5-1	TRBD1	TRBJ2-4
TGTGCCAGCAGTGCTACCCCGGGCAGCTACGAGCAGTACTTC	CASSATPGSYEQYF	.	TRBV28	.	TRBJ2-7
TGTGCCAGCAGTTTTGGTCAGGTCTACTATGGCTACACCTTC	CASSFGQVYYGYTF	.	TRBV28	.	TRBJ1-2
TGCGCCAGCAGCCAAGAGGATAGAGCGGGAGGGGCCTACGAGCAGTACTTC	CASSQEDRAGGAYEQYF	once	TRBV4-1	TRBD2	TRBJ2-7
TGTGCCAGCAGTCCTAGGCCAATTTACAGGAGGAACGAGCAGTACTTC	CASSPRPIYRRNEQYF	.	TRBV27	.	TRBJ2-7
TGTGCCACCACCGATGTACGGACAGGAAACTATGGCTACACCTTC	CATTDVRTGNYGYTF	.	TRBV15	TRBD1	TRBJ1-2
TGTGCCAGCAGTTCAGGGACTGGCTACACCTTC	CASSSGTGYTF	.	TRBV6-5	.	TRBJ1-2
TGTGCCAGCAGTTTCGACGCGAGCTCCTACAATGAGCAGTTCTTC	CASSFDASSYNEQFF	.	TRBV28	.	TRBJ2-1
TGTGCCAGCAGTCCGAACCCCCGGGACAGGGGGGGCGGGAGTTTCTCCTACGAGCAGTACTTC	CASSPNPRDRGGGSFSYEQYF	few	TRBV28	TRBD1	TRBJ2-7
TGTGCCAGCAGCGCCGGGTGGGGGGCCGAAGATACGCAGTATTTT	CASSAGWGAEDTQYF	.	TRBV11-2	.	TRBJ2-3
TGCGCCAGCAGGCAGGATCTTAACTATGGCTACACCTTC	CASRQDLNYGYTF	once	TRBV10-2	.	TRBJ1-2
TGTGCCAGCAGTTTCCCCCGGGGGAGGTCAAATCAGCCCCAGCATTTT	CASSFPRGRSNQPQHF	.	TRBV28	.	TRBJ1-5
TGTGCCAGCTCCGGGGTAGCGGAAGAGACCCAGTACTTC	CASSGVAEETQYF	.	TRBV28	.	TRBJ2-5
TGCGCCAGCAGCTTGGTGGTCGAGCGGCCCTACGAGCAGTACTTC	CASSLVVERPYEQYF	.	TRBV5-1	.	TRBJ2-7
TGTGCCAGCAGCCCGGGTGGGAGCTCCTATAATTCACCCCTCCACTTT	CASSPGGSSYNSPLHF	.	TRBV13	.	TRBJ1-6
TGTGCCAGCAGCTTATTGGGGAGGTATGACGAGCAGTACTTC	CASSLLGRYDEQYF	.	TRBV5-4	.	TRBJ2-7
TGTGCCAGCAGTGAATTAAGGACAGATCCCAACTATGGCTACACCTTC	CASSELRTDPNYGYTF	.	TRBV6-1	.	TRBJ1-2
TGCGCCAGCAGCGCAGGAACGGGACAGGGCATCTACAATGAGCAGTTCTTC	CASSAGTGQGIYNEQFF	.	TRBV5-1	TRBD1	TRBJ2-1
TGTGCCAGTAGTGCGCCCCGGGGCAGGTACAATCAGCCCCAGCATTTT	CASSAPRGRYNQPQHF	.	TRBV19	.	TRBJ1-5
TGTGCCAGCAGCCGGGGACAGGTCTCCTACGAGCAGTACTTC	CASSRGQVSYEQYF	.	TRBV7-9	TRBD1	TRBJ2-7
TGTGCCACGAGACAGGGCTACGAGCAGTACTTC	CATRQGYEQYF	once	TRBV27	TRBD1	TRBJ2-7
TGTGCCAGCAGCGTAGGAGATCCTCCAACCTACGAGCAGTACTTC	CASSVGDPPTYEQYF	.	TRBV9	.	TRBJ2-7
TGCAGCGTTGAAGGGGGACATTTGGTCAGGGGGTACACTGAAGCTTTCTTT	CSVEGGHLVRGYTEAFF	once	TRBV29-1	TRBD1	TRBJ1-1
TGTGCCAGCGGTCCAGCGGGGAGCACAGATACGCAGTATTTT	CASGPAGSTDTQYF	.	TRBV27	TRBD2	TRBJ2-3
TGTGCCAGCAACGGGGACCAGGGCGATACGCAGTATTTT	CASNGDQGDTQYF	.	TRBV6-1	.	TRBJ2-3
TGTGCCAGCTCACCACGCAAGCTAGCGGGAGTTGCCTACGAGCAGTACTTC	CASSPRKLAGVAYEQYF	.	TRBV18	TRBD2	TRBJ2-7